What follows is one TCR beta chain and its context. The data are from a study of CD8 T cells in Susac syndrome. The CDR3 length is 13 residues. Germline CDR1 is SGHRS and CDR2 is YFSETQ. With 3 bases removed from V and 6 bases from J, the gap between germline ends came to 10 bases. Negative isolation was applied to CD8+ and CD4+ T cells, and FACS enrichment was applied to TEMRA cells. cDNA came from 0.5 to 1 ug RNA primed by random hexamers. TCRdb reprocessed the immunoSEQ multiplex PCR reads via MiXCR and lists one record per CDR3 protein. The data contain under 150,000 distinct CDR3 sequences, more than 85% of them singletons.

Sequencing was performed on CD4+ T cells from PBMCs. V and J are TRBV5-1 and TRBJ1-5; no clear D gene. This receptor was obtained from a human donor with Susac syndrome. The CDR3 protein is CASSSDPGQPQHF. CDR3 DNA: TGCGCCAGCAGCTCCGATCCTGGTCAGCCCCAGCATTTT.